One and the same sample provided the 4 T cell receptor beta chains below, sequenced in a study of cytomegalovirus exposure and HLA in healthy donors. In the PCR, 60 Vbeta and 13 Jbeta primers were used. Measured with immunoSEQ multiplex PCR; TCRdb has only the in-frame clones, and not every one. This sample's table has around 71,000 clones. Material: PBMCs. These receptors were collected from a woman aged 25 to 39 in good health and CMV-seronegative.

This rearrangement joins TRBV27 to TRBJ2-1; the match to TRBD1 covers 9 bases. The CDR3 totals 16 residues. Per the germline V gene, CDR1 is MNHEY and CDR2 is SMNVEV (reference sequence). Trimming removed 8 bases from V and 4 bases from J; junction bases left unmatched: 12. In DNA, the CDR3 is TGTGCCAGCCGTGAACTGACAGGGGGGTCGTACAATGAGCAGTTCTTC. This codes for CASRELTGGSYNEQFF.

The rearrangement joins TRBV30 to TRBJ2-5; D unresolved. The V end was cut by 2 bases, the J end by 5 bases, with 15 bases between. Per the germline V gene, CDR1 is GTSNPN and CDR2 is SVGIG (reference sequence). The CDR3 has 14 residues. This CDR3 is CAWSNGALWETQYF. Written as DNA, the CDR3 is TGTGCCTGGAGTAACGGAGCGTTATGGGAGACCCAGTACTTC.

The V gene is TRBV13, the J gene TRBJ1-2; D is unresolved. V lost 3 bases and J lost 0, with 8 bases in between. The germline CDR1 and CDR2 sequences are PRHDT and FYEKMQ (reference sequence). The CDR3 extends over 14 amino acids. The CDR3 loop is CASSLEDTNYGYTF. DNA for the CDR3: TGTGCCAGCAGCTTGGAGGATACTAACTATGGCTACACCTTC.

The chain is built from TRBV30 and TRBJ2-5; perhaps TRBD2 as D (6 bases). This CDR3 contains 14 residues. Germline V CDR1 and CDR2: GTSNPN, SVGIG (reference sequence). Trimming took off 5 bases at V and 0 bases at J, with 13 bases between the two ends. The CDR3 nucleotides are TGTGCCTGGGCGGGACCCCGGTACCAAGAGACCCAGTACTTC. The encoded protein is CAWAGPRYQETQYF.